This T cell receptor (beta chain) was recovered during a study of cytomegalovirus exposure and HLA in healthy donors. Study overall: About 180 million T cells yielded 117 million unique TCR beta sequences in earlier analysis.

There are a few counts of this clone. What it recognizes is unknown. Vbeta (60) and Jbeta (13) primers were used in the PCR. Profiling relied on immunoSEQ multiplex PCR, and the TCRdb table lists in-frame clones only, not all of them. The data hold some 150,000 clones, with 68% observed a single time. Broader study findings: Earlier analysis yielded a pattern in which most TCR beta V segments were productive about 87% or about 30% of the time.

CDR1 and CDR2 from the germline V gene are LNHDA and SQIVND (reference sequence). CDR3 size: 14 residues. Deletions cut 8 bases from V and 0 bases from J, with 11 bases between. The source of this sequence is a man aged 55 to 70 in good health and CMV-seronegative. The source material was PBMCs. The rearrangement joins TRBV19 to TRBJ1-3; D may be TRBD1 (5 bases). The CDR3 here is CASLSRDSGNTIYF. CDR3 DNA sequence: TGTGCCAGTCTTTCCAGGGACTCTGGAAACACCATATATTTT.